This TCR beta chain was sequenced for a study of cytomegalovirus exposure and HLA in healthy donors. Profiling relied on immunoSEQ multiplex PCR, and the TCRdb table lists in-frame clones only, not all of them. The data contain 150,000 to 200,000 clones, about four fifths of them seen just once; the ten biggest clones take up approximately 10%. As regards this clone: Its matching antigen is unknown.

The CDR3 consists of 11 residues. Deletions cut 6 bases from V and 9 bases from J, with 12 bases between. Germline CDR1 reads SQVTM; CDR2 reads ANQGSEA. Findings and caveats of the study: In the approximately 120 validation repertoires, a later analysis found that first-cohort TCR clusters tended to co-occur. Generally TCR sequences proved uncommon, though certain public TCRs appeared in numerous donors. As confirmed in vitro, a few CMV-associated chains were specific for CMV antigens. Associated with cytomegalovirus, according to the listing, were 150 to 200 TCR beta chains.

This receptor was identified in a man between 25 and 39 years old in good health and CMV-seropositive. The gene calls are TRBV29-1 and TRBJ2-1; D perhaps matches TRBD2 (6 bases). Source material: PBMCs. In DNA, the CDR3 is TGCAGCGTGGCGACTAGAGGTGAGCAGTTCTTC. This gives the protein CSVATRGEQFF.